These 11 T cell receptor beta chains came from one sample sequenced in a study of T cells in Graves' hyperthyroidism and ophthalmopathy. Researchers took RNA transcripts and amplified the TCR beta CDR3 regions from them. HTBI primers were used for first-round RT-PCR of the TCR CDR3. TCRdb used MiXCR to reprocess the multiplex PCR reads, holding one entry per CDR3 protein. The repertoire holds 600,000 or so distinct CDR3 sequences, 12% to 15% seen once, with roughly 6.9% in the top ten. The sample comprised blood. The receptors come from a woman younger than 30 with Graves' ophthalmopathy.

The chain employs TRBV5-1 and TRBJ2-7, with TRBD2 matching over 11 bases. In germline, CDR1 is SGHRS, CDR2 YFSETQ. J was trimmed by 6 bases and V by 4 bases; bases with no gene match: 6. This CDR3 has 14 residues. The CDR3 spells CASSPGTSGLEQYF. For the CDR3, the DNA is TGCGCCAGCAGCCCCGGGACTAGCGGCCTCGAGCAGTACTTC.

The J gene is TRBJ2-3, the V gene TRBV7-8; 10 nucleotides line up with TRBD2. Germline V gene lookup returns CDR1 SGHVS and CDR2 FQNEAQ. The CDR3 contains 16 residues. Losses at the gene ends were 2 bases for V and 4 bases for J; bases not matched to a gene: 6. Written as DNA, the CDR3 is TGTGCCAGCAGCTTAAAAGCGGGAGGGCAAGCAGATACGCAGTATTTT. It translates to CASSLKAGGQADTQYF.

This clonotype was seen a handful of times. One base away lies a much larger clone, so this may be a sequencing read error. The chain uses TRBV24-1 and TRBJ1-5; D is unclear. Trimming left V 6 bases short and J 4 bases short, with 6 bases between. CDR1 and CDR2 from the germline V gene are KGHDR and SFDVKD. CDR3 length equals 12 residues. DNA of the CDR3: TGTGCCACCAGTAGAAGTAATCAGCCCCAGCATTTT. Translating it yields CATSRSNQPQHF.

This clonotype has a count of ten or more. This chain links TRBV7-3 with TRBJ2-3; no clear D gene. Germline CDR1 and CDR2: SGHTA and FQGTGA. CDR3 length: 13 amino acids. Trimming took off 6 bases at V and 2 bases at J, with 9 bases between the two ends. CDR3 residues: CASSSGPTDTQYF. The CDR3 DNA sequence: TGTGCCAGCAGTTCTGGCCCCACAGATACGCAGTATTTT.

Ten or more counts support this clonotype. The chain joins TRBV20-1 to TRBJ1-1, with D maybe TRBD1 (5 bases). V was trimmed by 3 bases and J by 7 bases, leaving 24 bases between them. The length of the CDR3 is 16 residues. Germline CDR1 and CDR2: DFQATT and SNEGSKA (reference sequence). The CDR3, as DNA: TGCAGTGCTAGTAACACCCTATTTGCGGGTCAGGGTGAAGCTTTCTTT. Translating it yields CSASNTLFAGQGEAFF.

Comment on this clonotype: A read error is possible here, since a much larger clone lies one base away. V usage is TRBV2 and J usage is TRBJ2-1; D not certain. Germline CDR1 reads SNHLY; CDR2 reads FYNNEI. This CDR3 spans 11 amino acids. Trimming took off 7 bases at V and 10 bases at J, with 11 bases between the two ends. CDR3 region: CASIGCQEQFF. For the CDR3, the DNA is TGTGCCAGCATCGGGTGTCAGGAGCAGTTCTTC. Complete variable domain (other parts from reference TRBV2 and TRBJ2-1): EPEVTQTPSHQVTQMGQEVILRCVPISNHLYFYWYRQILGQKVEFLVSFYNNEISEKSEIFDDQFSVERPDGSNFTLKIRSTKLEDSAMYFCASIGCQEQFFGPGTRLTVL.

The table lists this clonotype with many counts. V and J are TRBV3-1 and TRBJ2-7; D gene ambiguous. CDR3 length: 11 residues. The V end was cut by 0 bases, the J end by 6 bases, with 3 bases between. In germline, CDR1 is LGHDT, CDR2 YNNKEL (reference sequence). The CDR3 nucleotides are TGTGCCAGCAGCCAAGAGTTCGAGCAGTACTTC. Translated, it gives CASSQEFEQYF.

In this sample, this clonotype turned up many times. The genes are TRBV18 and TRBJ2-7, with TRBD2 matching 13 bases. CDR3 length: 15 residues. With 5 bases clipped from V and 3 bases from J, the junction kept 4 bases outside the gene matches. Germline V gives CDR1 KGHSH, CDR2 LQKENI. The DNA of the CDR3 is TGTGCCAGCTCAGCAGGGACTAGCGGGATCTACGAGCAGTACTTC. It specifies CASSAGTSGIYEQYF.

This clonotype was recorded many times. The V and J genes are TRBV4-1 and TRBJ2-2; D call uncertain. The CDR3 extends over 14 amino acids. From germline, CDR1 is MGHRA and CDR2 YSYEKL. Trimming removed 4 bases from V and 3 bases from J, with 9 bases in between. CDR3: CASSPVGYTGELFF. The CDR3 DNA reads TGCGCCAGCAGCCCCGTAGGATACACCGGGGAGCTGTTTTTT.

This clonotype was seen a handful of times. V gene TRBV28 combines with J gene TRBJ1-2, with 10 positions matching TRBD1. There are 13 residues in the CDR3. The V and J ends lost 5 bases and 10 bases, in that order; junction bases with no gene match: 7. Germline CDR1 and CDR2: MDHEN and SYDVKM. CDR3 nucleotides: TGTGCCAGCAGTCCGGGACAGGGGAGGGACTACACCTTC. Its translation: CASSPGQGRDYTF.

This clonotype was detected many times. The CDR3 DNA follows: TGTGCCAGCAGTTCCTTTAGCGGGAGGGCAACTAGCACAGATACGCAGTATTTT. Amino acid sequence: CASSSFSGRATSTDTQYF. The chain recombines TRBV28 with TRBJ2-3, with 11 bases matching TRBD2. The CDR3 covers 18 residues. J gave up 0 bases and V 4 bases, and 9 bases lay outside the gene matches. Germline lookup yields CDR1 MDHEN and CDR2 SYDVKM.